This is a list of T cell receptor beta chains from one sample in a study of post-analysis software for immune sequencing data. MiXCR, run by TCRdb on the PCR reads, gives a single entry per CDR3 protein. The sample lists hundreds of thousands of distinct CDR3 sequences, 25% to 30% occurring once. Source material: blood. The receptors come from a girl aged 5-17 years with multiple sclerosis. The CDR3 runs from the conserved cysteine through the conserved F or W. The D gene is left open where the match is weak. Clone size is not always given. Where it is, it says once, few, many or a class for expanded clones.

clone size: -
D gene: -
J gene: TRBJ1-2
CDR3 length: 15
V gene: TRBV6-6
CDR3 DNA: TGTGCCAGCAATGCCCCGGGAGTCAGAACGTATGGCTACACCTTC
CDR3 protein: CASNAPGVRTYGYTF

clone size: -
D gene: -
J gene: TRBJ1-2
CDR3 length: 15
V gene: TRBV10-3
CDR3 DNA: TGTGCCACCCGATTCGGGGGTATTCATAACTATGGCTACACCTTC
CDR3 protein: CATRFGGIHNYGYTF

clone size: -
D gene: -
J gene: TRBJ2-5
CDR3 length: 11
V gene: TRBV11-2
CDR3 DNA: TGTGCCAGCAGCTTAGGGTTCAGGGGGTACTTC
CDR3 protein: CASSLGFRGYF

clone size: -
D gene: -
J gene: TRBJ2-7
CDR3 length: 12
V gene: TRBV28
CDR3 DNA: TGTGCCAGCAGCACGGCGACCTACGAGCAGTACTTC
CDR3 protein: CASSTATYEQYF

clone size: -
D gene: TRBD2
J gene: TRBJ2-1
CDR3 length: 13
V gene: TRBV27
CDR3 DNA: TGTGCCAGTAAAGCGGGAAACAATGATGAGCAGTTCTTC
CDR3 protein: CASKAGNNDEQFF

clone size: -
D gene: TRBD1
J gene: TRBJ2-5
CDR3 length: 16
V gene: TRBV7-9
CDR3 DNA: TGTGCCAGCAACTTAGGAGCACAGGGGGTCGGGGAGACCCAGTACTTC
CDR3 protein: CASNLGAQGVGETQYF

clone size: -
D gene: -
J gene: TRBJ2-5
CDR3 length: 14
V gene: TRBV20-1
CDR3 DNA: TGCAGTGCTATGTGGGTCGGGGACCAAGAGACCCAGTACTTC
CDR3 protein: CSAMWVGDQETQYF

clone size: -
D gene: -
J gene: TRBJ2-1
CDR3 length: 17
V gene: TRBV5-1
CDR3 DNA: TGCGCCAGCAGCTACTGGCCGCCGGGGGCGTCTCGTATTGAGCAGTTCTTC
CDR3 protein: CASSYWPPGASRIEQFF

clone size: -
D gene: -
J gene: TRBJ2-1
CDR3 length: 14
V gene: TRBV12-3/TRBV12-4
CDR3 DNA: TGTGCCAGCAAACCAGGGACACTATACAATGAGCAGTTCTTC
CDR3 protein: CASKPGTLYNEQFF

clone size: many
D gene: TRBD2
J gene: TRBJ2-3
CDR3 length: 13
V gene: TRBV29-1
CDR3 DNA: TGCAGCGTTGAGGGGCTAGCGGGAGATACGCAGTATTTT
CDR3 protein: CSVEGLAGDTQYF

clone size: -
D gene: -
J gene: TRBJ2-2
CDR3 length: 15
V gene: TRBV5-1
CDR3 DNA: TGCGCCAGCAGCTTGGCGGCAGGGTCGGCCGGGGAGCTGTTTTTT
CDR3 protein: CASSLAAGSAGELFF

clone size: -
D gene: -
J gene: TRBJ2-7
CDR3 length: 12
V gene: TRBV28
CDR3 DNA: TGTGCCAGCACTGTCGGGATTAGCGAGCAGTACTTC
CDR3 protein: CASTVGISEQYF

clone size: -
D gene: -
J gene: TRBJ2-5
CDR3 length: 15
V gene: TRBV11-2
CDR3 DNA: TGTGCCAGCAGCTTTAGCGAGACAATGAAAGAGACCCAGTACTTC
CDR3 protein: CASSFSETMKETQYF

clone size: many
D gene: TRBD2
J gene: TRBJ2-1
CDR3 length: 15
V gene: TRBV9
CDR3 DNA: TGTGCCAGCAGCGTAGGACTAGCGGCCTACAATGAGCAGTTCTTC
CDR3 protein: CASSVGLAAYNEQFF

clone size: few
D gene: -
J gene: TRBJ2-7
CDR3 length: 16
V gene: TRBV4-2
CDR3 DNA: TGTGCCAGCAGCCAGACCCAGCCAGGTTCGTCCTACGAGCAGTACTTC
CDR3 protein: CASSQTQPGSSYEQYF

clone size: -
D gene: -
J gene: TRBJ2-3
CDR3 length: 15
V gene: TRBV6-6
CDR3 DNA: TGTGCCAGCAGTTACTCGGGTCCGATCATCTCGCGGCGGTATTTT
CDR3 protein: CASSYSGPIISRRYF

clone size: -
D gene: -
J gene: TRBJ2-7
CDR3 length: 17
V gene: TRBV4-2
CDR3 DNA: TGTGCCAGCAGCCGAGAGACCGGTTCCGTAGGCCTGTACGAGCAGTACTTC
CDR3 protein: CASSRETGSVGLYEQYF

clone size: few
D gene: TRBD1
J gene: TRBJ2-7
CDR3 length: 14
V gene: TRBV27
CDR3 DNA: TGTGCCAGCGCCGCTCGGGACAGGGGCTACGAGCAGTACTTC
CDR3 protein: CASAARDRGYEQYF

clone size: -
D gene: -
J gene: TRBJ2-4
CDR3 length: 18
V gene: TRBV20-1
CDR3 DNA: TGCAGTGCTAGAGATCGATCCGGTAATTGGTTGCCCAAAAACATTCAGTACTTC
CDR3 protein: CSARDRSGNWLPKNIQYF

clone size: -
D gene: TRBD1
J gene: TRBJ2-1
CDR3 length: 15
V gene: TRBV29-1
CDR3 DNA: TGCAGCGTTGAAGCCCCGACAGGGTTGGACAATGGGCAGTTCTTC
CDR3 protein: CSVEAPTGLDNGQFF

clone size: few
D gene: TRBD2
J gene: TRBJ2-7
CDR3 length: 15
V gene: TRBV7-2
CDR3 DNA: TGTGCCAGCAGCCCATCGACTAGCGCTTCCTACGAGCAGTACTTC
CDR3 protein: CASSPSTSASYEQYF

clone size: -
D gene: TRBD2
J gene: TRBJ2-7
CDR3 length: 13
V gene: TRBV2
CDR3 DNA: TGTGCTACCGGGACTAGCGCATCCTACGAGCAGTACTTC
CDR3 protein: CATGTSASYEQYF

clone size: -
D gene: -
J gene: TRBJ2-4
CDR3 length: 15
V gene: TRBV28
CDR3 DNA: TGTGCCAGCACCGAGCCCGGGGGCGCACAAAACATTCAGTACTTC
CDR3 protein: CASTEPGGAQNIQYF

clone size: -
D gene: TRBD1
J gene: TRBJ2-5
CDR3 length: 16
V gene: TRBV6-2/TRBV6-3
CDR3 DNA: TGTGCCAGCAGCACCAGGACAGGGGGCCTCCAAGAGACCCAGTACTTC
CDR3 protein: CASSTRTGGLQETQYF

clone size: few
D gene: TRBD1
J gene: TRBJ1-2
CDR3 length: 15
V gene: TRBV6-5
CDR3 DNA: TGTGCCAGCACCAGCGGGGGGACAGAAAGCTATGGCTACACCTTC
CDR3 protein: CASTSGGTESYGYTF

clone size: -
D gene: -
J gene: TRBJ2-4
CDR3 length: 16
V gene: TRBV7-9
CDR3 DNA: TGTGCCAGCAGCCTCGTACAGGGATTGTCCAAAAACATTCAGTACTTC
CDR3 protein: CASSLVQGLSKNIQYF

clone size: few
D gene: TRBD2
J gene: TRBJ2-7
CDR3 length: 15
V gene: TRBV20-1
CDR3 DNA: TGCAGTGCAGGGGCTAGCGGGGCCTCATCTTACGAGCAGTACTTC
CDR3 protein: CSAGASGASSYEQYF

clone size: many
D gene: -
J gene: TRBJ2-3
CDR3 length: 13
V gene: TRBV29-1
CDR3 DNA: TGCAGCGTTGGCGAGCGCTATGATACTACGCAGTATTTT
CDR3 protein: CSVGERYDTTQYF

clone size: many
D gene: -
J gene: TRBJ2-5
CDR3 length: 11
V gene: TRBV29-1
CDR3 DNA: TGCAGCGCCGACGGTGCAGGGACCCAGTACTTC
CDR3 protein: CSADGAGTQYF

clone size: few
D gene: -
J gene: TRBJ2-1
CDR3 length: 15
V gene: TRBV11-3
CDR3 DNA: TGTGCCAGCAGTTTGAACAGGGCCTCCTACAATGAGCAGTTCTTC
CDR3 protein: CASSLNRASYNEQFF

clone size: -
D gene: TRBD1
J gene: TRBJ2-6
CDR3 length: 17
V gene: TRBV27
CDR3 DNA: TGTGCCAGCAGCTCCGGGACAGGGACTGCTGGGGCCAACGTCCTGACTTTC
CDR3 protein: CASSSGTGTAGANVLTF

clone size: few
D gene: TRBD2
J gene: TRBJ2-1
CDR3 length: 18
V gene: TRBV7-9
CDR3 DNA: TGTGCCAGCAGCTTAAGTCTGGCTAGCGGGGGGGCCTACAATGAGCAGTTCTTC
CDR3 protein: CASSLSLASGGAYNEQFF

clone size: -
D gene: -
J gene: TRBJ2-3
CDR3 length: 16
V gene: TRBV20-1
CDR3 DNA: TGCAGTGCTAGGAAGATCAGCGGTCCTAGCACAGATACGCAGTATTTT
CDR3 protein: CSARKISGPSTDTQYF

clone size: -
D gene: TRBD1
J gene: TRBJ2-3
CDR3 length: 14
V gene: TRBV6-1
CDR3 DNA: TGTGCCAGCAGGGAAAAACAGGGGACAGATACGCAGTATTTT
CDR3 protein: CASREKQGTDTQYF

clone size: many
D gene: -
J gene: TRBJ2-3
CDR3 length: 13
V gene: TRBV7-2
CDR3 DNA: TGTGCCAGCAGCCGGGACAACACAGATACGCAGTATTTT
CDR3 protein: CASSRDNTDTQYF

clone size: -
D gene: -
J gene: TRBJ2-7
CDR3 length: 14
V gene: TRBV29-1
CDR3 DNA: TGCAGCGTATTGGGGGGACAGCTAGCCTACGAGCAGTACTTC
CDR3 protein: CSVLGGQLAYEQYF

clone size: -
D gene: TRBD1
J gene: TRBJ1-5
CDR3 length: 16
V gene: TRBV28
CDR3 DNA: TGTGCCAGCAGTTTTAGGGGCAGGGGGAGCAATCAGCCCCAGCATTTT
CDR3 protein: CASSFRGRGSNQPQHF

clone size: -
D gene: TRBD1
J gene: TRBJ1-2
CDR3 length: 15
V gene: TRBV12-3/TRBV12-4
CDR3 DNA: TGTGCCAGCAGTCCCACGACAGGGGGTAGCTATGGCTACACCTTC
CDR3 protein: CASSPTTGGSYGYTF

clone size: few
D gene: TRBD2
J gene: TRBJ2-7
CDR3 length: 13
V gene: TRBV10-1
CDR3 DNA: TGCGCCAGCAGTGCCGGACTAGCGGACGAGCAGTACTTC
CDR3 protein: CASSAGLADEQYF

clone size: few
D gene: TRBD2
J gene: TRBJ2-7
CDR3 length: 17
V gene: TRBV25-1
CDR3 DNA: TGTGCCAGCAGTCACACTAGCGGTGGTCCTTCGGGCTACGAGCAGTACTTC
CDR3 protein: CASSHTSGGPSGYEQYF

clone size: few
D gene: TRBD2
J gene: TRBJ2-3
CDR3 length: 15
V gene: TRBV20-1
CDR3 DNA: TGCAGTGCTGTTATAGCGGGAGTTCGGACAGATACGCAGTATTTT
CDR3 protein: CSAVIAGVRTDTQYF

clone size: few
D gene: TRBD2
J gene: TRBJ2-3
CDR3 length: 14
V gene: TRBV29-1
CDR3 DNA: TGCAGCGGAACGGCGGGGGTAATCACAGATACGCAGTATTTT
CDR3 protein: CSGTAGVITDTQYF

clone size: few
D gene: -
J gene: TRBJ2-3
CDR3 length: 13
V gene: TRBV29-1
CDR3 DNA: TGCAGCGTTGAACAGCGGTTCACAGATACGCAGTATTTT
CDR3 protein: CSVEQRFTDTQYF

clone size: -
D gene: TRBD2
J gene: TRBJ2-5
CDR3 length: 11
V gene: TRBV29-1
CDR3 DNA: TGCAGCGTTTGGCGGGAGTGGGATAAGTACTTC
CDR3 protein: CSVWREWDKYF

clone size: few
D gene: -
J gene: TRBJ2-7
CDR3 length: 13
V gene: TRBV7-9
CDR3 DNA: TGTGCCAGCAGCCCCCCAGGTCCCCCGGAGCAGTACTTC
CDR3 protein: CASSPPGPPEQYF

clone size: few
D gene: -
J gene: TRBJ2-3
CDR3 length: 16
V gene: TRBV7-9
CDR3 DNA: TGTGCCAGCAGCCCCCGGACCCAATTCAACACAGATACGCAGTATTTT
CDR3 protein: CASSPRTQFNTDTQYF

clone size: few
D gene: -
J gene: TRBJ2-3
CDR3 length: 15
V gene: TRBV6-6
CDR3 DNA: TGTGCCACCCTCCTCGACAGAGATCTCACAGATACGCAGTATTTT
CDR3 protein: CATLLDRDLTDTQYF

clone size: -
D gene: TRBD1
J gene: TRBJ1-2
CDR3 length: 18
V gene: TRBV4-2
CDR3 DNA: TGTGCCAGCAGCCAAGATCTTGGCGACAGGGGGTTCGGATATGGCTACACCTTC
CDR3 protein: CASSQDLGDRGFGYGYTF

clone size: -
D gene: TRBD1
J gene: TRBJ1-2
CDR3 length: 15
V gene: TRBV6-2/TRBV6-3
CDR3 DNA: TGTGCCAGCAGTTCCATTCGACAGGGAGTCTATGGCTACACCTTC
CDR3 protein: CASSSIRQGVYGYTF

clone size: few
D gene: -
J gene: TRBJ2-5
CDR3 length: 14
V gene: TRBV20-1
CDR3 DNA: TGCAGTGCGCAACGGACAGTTAGTCCGGAGACCCAGTACTTC
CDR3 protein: CSAQRTVSPETQYF

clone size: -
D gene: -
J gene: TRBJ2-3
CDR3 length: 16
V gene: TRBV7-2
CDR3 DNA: TGTGCCAGCAGCTGGGGGGGGGACACCCGCCGGGATACGCAGTATTTT
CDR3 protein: CASSWGGDTRRDTQYF

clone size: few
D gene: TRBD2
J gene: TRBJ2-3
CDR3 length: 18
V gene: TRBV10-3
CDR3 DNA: TGTGCCATCAGTGCCCCTCAACTAGCGGGAGCAGGCACAGATACGCAGTATTTT
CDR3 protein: CAISAPQLAGAGTDTQYF

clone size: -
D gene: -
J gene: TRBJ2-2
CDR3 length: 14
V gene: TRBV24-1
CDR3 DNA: TGTGCCACCAGTGCGGACGGCTACACCGGGGAGCTGTTTTTT
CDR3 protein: CATSADGYTGELFF

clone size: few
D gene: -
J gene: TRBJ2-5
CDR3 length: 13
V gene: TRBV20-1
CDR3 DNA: TGCAGTGCTAGAGACTTAGGGCAGGAGACCCAGTACTTC
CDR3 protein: CSARDLGQETQYF